Listed below are T cell receptor beta chains from one sample, sequenced in a study of shared clonotypes between healthy human individuals. Clones were read by immunoSEQ multiplex PCR, and TCRdb kept only the in-frame ones, dropping some. Among 500,000 to 700,000 clones listed, around 95% were seen once. The sample comprised naive CD8+ T cells sorted from blood. These receptors all stem from a woman aged 25 to 39 in good health. The CDR3 runs from the conserved cysteine through the conserved F or W. D genes are given only for firm matches. Clone size is not always given. Where it is, it says once, few, many or a class for expanded clones.

clone_size: NA; j_call: TRBJ2-3; d_call: TRBD2; v_call: TRBV5-8; cdr3_nt: TGTGCCAGCAGCCCTAACCTTTGGACTAGCGGGCTTTCCGACACAGATACGCAGTATTTT; cdr3_aa: CASSPNLWTSGLSDTDTQYF
clone_size: NA; j_call: TRBJ2-3; d_call: NA; v_call: TRBV4-1; cdr3_nt: TGCGCCAGCAGCGGGCAGGGTGGCACAGATACGCAGTATTTT; cdr3_aa: CASSGQGGTDTQYF
clone_size: NA; j_call: TRBJ1-2; d_call: NA; v_call: TRBV10-2; cdr3_nt: TGCGCCAGCAGTGGTTGGCAGGAGGAGACGCATGGCTACACCTTC; cdr3_aa: CASSGWQEETHGYTF
clone_size: once; j_call: TRBJ2-7; d_call: TRBD1; v_call: TRBV28; cdr3_nt: TGTGCCAGCAGTTTATCGGACAGGCCAAGGGAGCAGTACTTC; cdr3_aa: CASSLSDRPREQYF
clone_size: NA; j_call: TRBJ2-7; d_call: NA; v_call: TRBV5-6; cdr3_nt: TGTGCCAGCAGCTTCCTCCCTTCTAGCTCCTACGAGCAGTACTTC; cdr3_aa: CASSFLPSSSYEQYF
clone_size: NA; j_call: TRBJ2-7; d_call: NA; v_call: TRBV10-2; cdr3_nt: TGCGCCAGCAGTGAGTTTTCAGAAGGGGGTTACGAGCAGTACTTC; cdr3_aa: CASSEFSEGGYEQYF
clone_size: NA; j_call: TRBJ1-3; d_call: NA; v_call: TRBV15; cdr3_nt: TGTGCCACCAGCAGAGCCCCTGGAAACACCATATATTTT; cdr3_aa: CATSRAPGNTIYF
clone_size: NA; j_call: TRBJ2-3; d_call: NA; v_call: TRBV29-1; cdr3_nt: TGCAGCGTTCCAAGCCGGAACACCTATACGCAGTATTTT; cdr3_aa: CSVPSRNTYTQYF
clone_size: NA; j_call: TRBJ1-2; d_call: NA; v_call: TRBV30; cdr3_nt: TGTGCCTGGAGTCTATCCAGCTATGGCTACACCTTC; cdr3_aa: CAWSLSSYGYTF
clone_size: NA; j_call: TRBJ2-5; d_call: TRBD2; v_call: TRBV6-4; cdr3_nt: TGTGCCAGCAGTGACGGGATTAGCGGGAGAAGCGAGACCCAGTACTTC; cdr3_aa: CASSDGISGRSETQYF
clone_size: NA; j_call: TRBJ1-5; d_call: NA; v_call: TRBV6-5; cdr3_nt: TGTGCCAGCTCATCGAGTCGAGGACGCAATCAGCCCCAGCATTTT; cdr3_aa: CASSSSRGRNQPQHF
clone_size: NA; j_call: TRBJ2-5; d_call: NA; v_call: TRBV28; cdr3_nt: TGTGCCAGCAGTTTATGGAGGTGGCCGGGTTTGGGAGAGACCCAGTACTTC; cdr3_aa: CASSLWRWPGLGETQYF
clone_size: NA; j_call: TRBJ2-2; d_call: NA; v_call: TRBV11-2; cdr3_nt: TGTGCCAGCAGCTTTGGCCCTTCTAGCTCCGGGGAGCTGTTTTTT; cdr3_aa: CASSFGPSSSGELFF
clone_size: NA; j_call: TRBJ2-7; d_call: TRBD1; v_call: TRBV7-9; cdr3_nt: TGTGCCAGCAGCTTAGGGGGACAGGGACCCTACGAGCAGTACTTC; cdr3_aa: CASSLGGQGPYEQYF
clone_size: NA; j_call: TRBJ2-7; d_call: NA; v_call: TRBV4-1; cdr3_nt: TGCGCCAGCAGCCAAGTCGGGACACCCCACGAGCAGTACTTC; cdr3_aa: CASSQVGTPHEQYF
clone_size: NA; j_call: TRBJ2-1; d_call: TRBD2; v_call: TRBV6-5; cdr3_nt: TGTGCCAGCAGTTACGAGGGAGGGTCTAATGAGCAGTTCTTC; cdr3_aa: CASSYEGGSNEQFF
clone_size: once; j_call: TRBJ2-7; d_call: NA; v_call: TRBV5-4; cdr3_nt: TGTGCCAGCAGCTTGGGCGACAACTCCTACGAGCAGTACTTC; cdr3_aa: CASSLGDNSYEQYF
clone_size: NA; j_call: TRBJ2-2; d_call: TRBD1; v_call: TRBV6-1; cdr3_nt: TGTGCCAGCAGTGAGGGCAGGGGGACCGGGGAGCTGTTTTTT; cdr3_aa: CASSEGRGTGELFF
clone_size: NA; j_call: TRBJ2-2; d_call: TRBD1; v_call: TRBV28; cdr3_nt: TGTGCCAGCAGTCCTACAGGGGGCACCGGGGAGCTGTTTTTT; cdr3_aa: CASSPTGGTGELFF
clone_size: NA; j_call: TRBJ2-7; d_call: TRBD1; v_call: TRBV27; cdr3_nt: TGTGCCAGCAGTTTGACAGGGGGCTCGGGGGAGCAGTACTTC; cdr3_aa: CASSLTGGSGEQYF
clone_size: NA; j_call: TRBJ1-1; d_call: NA; v_call: TRBV4-1; cdr3_nt: TGCGCCAGCAGCCACGGGAACACTGAAGCTTTCTTT; cdr3_aa: CASSHGNTEAFF
clone_size: NA; j_call: TRBJ2-7; d_call: TRBD1; v_call: TRBV6-1; cdr3_nt: TGTGCCAGCCCAGGGACAGGTTTTTCCTACGAGCAGTACTTC; cdr3_aa: CASPGTGFSYEQYF
clone_size: NA; j_call: TRBJ1-5; d_call: TRBD1; v_call: TRBV27; cdr3_nt: TGTGCCAGCAGGGGGACAGGGGGCGGACAGCCCCAGCATTTT; cdr3_aa: CASRGTGGGQPQHF
clone_size: NA; j_call: TRBJ2-5; d_call: NA; v_call: TRBV30; cdr3_nt: TGTGCCTGGACCCATCTGGAGACCCAGTACTTC; cdr3_aa: CAWTHLETQYF
clone_size: NA; j_call: TRBJ2-5; d_call: NA; v_call: TRBV7-3; cdr3_nt: TGTGCCAGCAGCTTACACTCCCGGGAGACCCAGTACTTC; cdr3_aa: CASSLHSRETQYF
clone_size: NA; j_call: TRBJ1-1; d_call: NA; v_call: TRBV5-6; cdr3_nt: TGTGCCAGCAGTCCGGAACTCGGGGGATCGAACACTGAAGCTTTCTTT; cdr3_aa: CASSPELGGSNTEAFF
clone_size: NA; j_call: TRBJ2-7; d_call: TRBD2; v_call: TRBV7-2; cdr3_nt: TGTGCCAGCAGCTTAGGTGCGGGAGTGCGTTTCGAGCAGTACTTC; cdr3_aa: CASSLGAGVRFEQYF
clone_size: NA; j_call: TRBJ1-2; d_call: TRBD1; v_call: TRBV29-1; cdr3_nt: TGCAGCGGTTTGACAGGGTTCGGCTACACCTTC; cdr3_aa: CSGLTGFGYTF
clone_size: NA; j_call: TRBJ2-2; d_call: TRBD2; v_call: TRBV5-3; cdr3_nt: TGTGCCAGAAGCTTGGCTAGCGGGAGGAACGACACCGGGGAGCTGTTTTTT; cdr3_aa: CARSLASGRNDTGELFF
clone_size: once; j_call: TRBJ2-3; d_call: TRBD2; v_call: TRBV28; cdr3_nt: TGTGCCAGCAGTTGGCAGCGGGGTAGCACAGATACGCAGTATTTT; cdr3_aa: CASSWQRGSTDTQYF
clone_size: NA; j_call: TRBJ2-3; d_call: TRBD2; v_call: TRBV19; cdr3_nt: TGTGCCAGTACCGTGGGGACTAGCGGAAGCACAGATACGCAGTATTTT; cdr3_aa: CASTVGTSGSTDTQYF
clone_size: NA; j_call: TRBJ2-2; d_call: TRBD2; v_call: TRBV5-5; cdr3_nt: TGTGCCAGCAGCCTCCCTAGCGGGAGCCCCGGGGAGCTGTTTTTT; cdr3_aa: CASSLPSGSPGELFF
clone_size: once; j_call: TRBJ2-7; d_call: NA; v_call: TRBV19; cdr3_nt: TGTGCCAGTAGTATAGGCCACTCCTTGCTCATCGAGCAGTACTTC; cdr3_aa: CASSIGHSLLIEQYF
clone_size: NA; j_call: TRBJ1-4; d_call: NA; v_call: TRBV6-1; cdr3_nt: TGTGCCAGCAGTGAGTTACGCGACATCCTGTTTTTT; cdr3_aa: CASSELRDILFF
clone_size: NA; j_call: TRBJ1-1; d_call: NA; v_call: TRBV2; cdr3_nt: TGTGCCAGCAGTGAGGGCGGGTATCAATATGAAGCTTTCTTT; cdr3_aa: CASSEGGYQYEAFF
clone_size: NA; j_call: TRBJ2-3; d_call: TRBD2; v_call: TRBV9; cdr3_nt: TGTGCCAGCAGCGTAGATATTAGCGGGAGTATAGCAGATACGCAGTATTTT; cdr3_aa: CASSVDISGSIADTQYF
clone_size: NA; j_call: TRBJ2-1; d_call: NA; v_call: TRBV7-9; cdr3_nt: TGTGCCAGCAGCTTAGACCCCTCCTACAATGAGCAGTTCTTC; cdr3_aa: CASSLDPSYNEQFF
clone_size: NA; j_call: TRBJ2-7; d_call: TRBD1; v_call: TRBV27; cdr3_nt: TGTGCCAGCAGTTCCGACAGGGGCCACGAGCAGTACTTC; cdr3_aa: CASSSDRGHEQYF